This T cell receptor (beta chain) was profiled in a study of tumor-infiltrating lymphocytes in primary liver carcinoma. CDR1 and CDR2 (germline): SGHAT, FQNNGV. The CDR3 consists of 14 residues. Trimming removed 5 bases at V and 9 bases at J, with 20 bases between. Priming with a constant-region primer yielded TCR beta cDNA from 400 to 550 ng total RNA. It was through three nested multiplex PCR rounds of slightly modified ARM-PCR that TCR beta libraries arose. TRBV1-TRBV30 forward and Cbeta reverse primers drove the first two approximately 10-cycle rounds. A single record per CDR3 protein comes from TCRdb applying MiXCR to the multiplex PCR reads. The table shows approximately 110,000 distinct CDR3 sequences, with roughly three fifths occurring only once. It was from roughly 20-30 mg of unsorted bulk tissue that RNA and DNA were co-extracted.

The sample was liver tumor tissue from sampling region 3. Indicated subset: tumor region T3, left-lateral pole. The chain employs TRBV11-2 and TRBJ2-7; D is uncertain. This clonotype was obtained from a woman aged 55-70 years with primary liver carcinoma and hepatitis B virus infection. The chain's CDR3 is CASSLTNPQVGQYF. CDR3 DNA sequence: TGTGCCAGCAGCCTTACAAATCCCCAAGTCGGGCAGTACTTC.